The next 7 T cell receptor beta chains were all read from a single sample in a study of PD-1 blockade in classical Hodgkin lymphoma. All the patients suffered relapse after autologous stem cell transplantation, and brentuximab vedotin exposure differed. Assay used: immunoSEQ multiplex PCR; TCRdb lists only in-frame clones, some missing. In the table there are 55,000 to 75,000 clones, 70% to 80% of which are singletons. The sample in question was peripheral blood mononuclear cells (PBMCs), obtained before the second cycle of nivolumab. The receptors stem from a human donor with classical Hodgkin lymphoma.

V and J are TRBV6-4 and TRBJ2-1; TRBD2 aligns across 9 bases. There are 16 residues in the CDR3. Unmatched junction bases numbered 14, after V lost 6 bases and J lost 8 bases. In germline, CDR1 is MRHNA, CDR2 SNTAGT. CDR3 nucleotides: TGTGCCAGCAGCTCCCTTCGGTCTAGCGGGGCCTATGAGCAGTTCTTC. It specifies CASSSLRSSGAYEQFF.

The chain joins TRBV7-8 to TRBJ2-5; 11 bases are a match to TRBD2. This CDR3 has 17 residues. From germline, CDR1 is SGHVS and CDR2 FQNEAQ. V was pared by 3 bases and J by 3 bases, with 9 bases of the junction left unmatched. CDR3 region: CASSLKPGLAAKETQYF. The DNA for the CDR3 is TGTGCCAGCAGCTTGAAACCGGGACTAGCGGCAAAAGAGACCCAGTACTTC.

This clone has more than one count but fewer than ten. The chain has TRBV18 and TRBJ1-1; D gene uncertain. Germline values: CDR1 KGHSH, CDR2 LQKENI. The CDR3 has 13 amino acids. The germline V and J ends were trimmed by 4 bases and 8 bases, with 14 bases remaining between them. The CDR3 is CASSREAATEAFF. The CDR3 nucleotides read TGTGCCAGCTCACGGGAGGCAGCGACAGAAGCTTTCTTT.

The genes are TRBV27 and TRBJ2-5; the D gene is possibly TRBD2 (6 bases). Per germline, CDR1 MNHEY and CDR2 SMNVEV (reference sequence). Trimming removed 2 bases from V and 5 bases from J, with 21 bases in between. CDR3 length equals 17 residues. CDR3 in DNA: TGTGCCAGCAGTTTACGGGGGTTAACTAGCTTGAAGGAGACCCAGTACTTC. Encoded protein: CASSLRGLTSLKETQYF.

The J gene is TRBJ2-7, the V gene TRBV5-1; the D is unclear. Germline V lookup: CDR1 SGHRS, CDR2 YFSETQ. This CDR3 is built from 15 residues. V was clipped by 5 bases and J by 2 bases, with 17 bases between them. As DNA, the CDR3 is TGCGCCAGCAGATTTATTCTCGGCGGCGCCTACGAGCAGTACTTC. Translated: CASRFILGGAYEQYF.

This chain uses TRBV5-6 with TRBJ1-1; TRBD1 agrees at 9 bases. CDR3 length equals 13 residues. The V gene end was trimmed by 7 bases and the J gene end by 5 bases; junction bases not matched to a gene: 6. Germline assignment: CDR1 SGHDT and CDR2 YYEEEE. Here the CDR3 reads CASGGTGSTEAFF. The CDR3 nucleotides are TGTGCCAGCGGGGGGACAGGGTCGACTGAAGCTTTCTTT.

The CDR3, as DNA: TGTGCCAGCAGTTACCCCTTAGACACTGAAGCTTTCTTT. Its protein is CASSYPLDTEAFF. The J gene is TRBJ1-1, the V gene TRBV6-5; D gene ambiguous. The germline V gene has CDR1 MNHEY and CDR2 SVGAGI. V gave up 2 bases and J gave up 3 bases, with 7 bases separating them. There are 13 residues in the CDR3.